This TCR beta chain was documented in a study of regulatory T cells in long-lasting Graves disease. In building TCR beta libraries, iRepertoire HTBI primers were used together with Arm-PCR of CDR3 regions. TCRdb re-derived calls from the multiplex PCR reads in MiXCR, one entry per CDR3 protein. Seen here are 450,000 to 500,000 distinct CDR3 sequences, around 15% observed once, and the top ten hold 12%. This clonotype was counted many times. Trimming removed 5 bases from V and 5 bases from J; junction bases left unmatched: 7. The CDR3 extends over 15 amino acids. Germline CDR1 SGHTA, CDR2 FQGNSA. The sample's time point: newly diagnosed GD, antithyroid drugs for less than 3 months. PBMC RNA served as the TCR library source. These data are also associated with another study on T cells in Graves' hyperthyroidism and ophthalmopathy. As that report states: Hyperthyroidism in the patients, aged 18 to 65, was newly diagnosed and under 2 months in duration.

The chain links TRBV7-2 to TRBJ2-5; 11 bases align to TRBD2. The starting material was peripheral blood mononuclear cells (PBMCs), obtained at new diagnosis, from a patient treated with antithyroid drugs. The TCR sequence derives from a man aged 40-50 years with Graves disease. CDR3 residues: CASSHGTSGRETQYF. The DNA for the CDR3 is TGTGCCAGCAGCCACGGGACTAGCGGAAGGGAGACCCAGTACTTC.